This T cell receptor beta chain appears in the sequencing data of a study of T-cell memory formation after mild COVID-19 (dated by TCRdb to about 2021). A note on the overall study: Most TCR sequence clusters were specific to one of the two donors. In a couple of donors, T-cell clones that expanded and contracted after mild COVID-19 were tracked by sequencing TCRalpha and TCRbeta repertoires over time. Two young, previously healthy adult volunteers, one female and one male, were included in the cohort. What the study reported, not specific to this receptor: SARS-CoV-2 specificity of the second-wave clones peaking on day 37 was not confirmed. The study covered only two mild cases, and larger cohorts including severe cases with pre-infection samples were considered necessary. Contracting CD4+ clones turned up mainly in the CM and EM memory subsets, whereas EMRA was where CD8+ clones were enriched. The detection of some responding clones in pre-infection memory suggests that pre-existing cross-reactive memory T cells joined the SARS-CoV-2 response. Clones contracting from day 15 to 85 had balanced CD4/CD8 phenotypes, while a second wave expanding from day 15 to 37 was biased towards CD4+.

This clonotype was observed a handful of times. No cognate antigen has been identified for it. Base qualities are not recorded, but no much larger clone differs from it by a single base. CDR1 and CDR2 (SGHRS, YFSETQ) derive from the germline V gene. Trimming at the junction amounts to 0 bases on V and 0 bases on J, and the germline ends lie 8 bases apart. Including cysteine and phenylalanine, the CDR3 has 15 amino acids. CDR3 DNA is the only sequence kept; it has 45 bases, read in frame from the first base. Ficoll-Paque density gradient centrifugation was used to isolate PBMCs. Sequencing was carried out with an Illumina NovaSeq 6000. TCRalpha and TCRbeta cDNA libraries were built by 5'RACE with constant-segment primers, adding sample barcodes and unique molecular identifiers. Trizol reagent was used to extract RNA from every sample. Library amplification was performed in two PCR steps, and a second sample barcode and Illumina TruSeq adapters were introduced in the second step. The libraries were sequenced on an Illumina NovaSeq using 2 x 150 bp paired-end reads. Under the source paper's analysis protocol: Demultiplexing of reads and collapsing into UMI-guided consensus sequences were performed with migec v1.2.7. With mixcr v2.1.11, UMI consensuses were aligned to TRA and TRB V and J templates and assembled into clonotypes. A clonotype was counted as expanded or contracted only if both edgeR and NoisET called the change significant, with noise models trained on biological replicates. edgeR calls used a false discovery rate-adjusted p below 0.01 and a log2 fold-change threshold of 1. As an exploratory analysis of dynamics, max-normalized trajectories of the 1000 most abundant clonotypes were examined with PCA combined with hierarchical clustering. Separately sequenced CD4+ and CD8+ repertoires were used to assign the CD4 or CD8 phenotype of responding clones. TCRdb cleaned the public reads at Q25 with fastp, built clones with MiXCR and kept in-frame beta chains. Records with the same CDR3 protein are collapsed into one entry carrying the most frequent genes and DNA. TCRdb's processing, not the study's, gives the V and J calls here. This sample is represented by about 360,000 distinct CDR3 sequences; 13% to 15% of them were singletons. The leading ten clones occupy 20% to 25% of the sample.

The sequence is built from TRBV5-1 and TRBJ2-3, and TRBD2 may be the D gene, going by 5 matching bases. The source of this sequence is a man aged 18 to 29 who had mild COVID-19 (a few samples of this study predate the infection). The sample titles of this study are shuffled in the database, so cell type and time point are left out; the donor was told from shared clones. Sequencing input: PBMCs or a T cell subset sorted from them (not recorded which). The CDR3 is CASSLVEDSTDTQYF. The nucleotides read TGCGCCAGCAGCTTGGTGGAGGATAGCACAGATACGCAGTATTTT. The CDR3, completed at both ends by the reference TRBV5-1 and TRBJ2-3 genes, gives the full variable domain KAGVTQTPRYLIKTRGQQVTLSCSPISGHRSVSWYQQTPGQGLQFLFEYFSETQRNKGNFPGRFSGRQFSNSRSEMNVSTLELGDSALYLCASSLVEDSTDTQYFGPGTRLTVL.